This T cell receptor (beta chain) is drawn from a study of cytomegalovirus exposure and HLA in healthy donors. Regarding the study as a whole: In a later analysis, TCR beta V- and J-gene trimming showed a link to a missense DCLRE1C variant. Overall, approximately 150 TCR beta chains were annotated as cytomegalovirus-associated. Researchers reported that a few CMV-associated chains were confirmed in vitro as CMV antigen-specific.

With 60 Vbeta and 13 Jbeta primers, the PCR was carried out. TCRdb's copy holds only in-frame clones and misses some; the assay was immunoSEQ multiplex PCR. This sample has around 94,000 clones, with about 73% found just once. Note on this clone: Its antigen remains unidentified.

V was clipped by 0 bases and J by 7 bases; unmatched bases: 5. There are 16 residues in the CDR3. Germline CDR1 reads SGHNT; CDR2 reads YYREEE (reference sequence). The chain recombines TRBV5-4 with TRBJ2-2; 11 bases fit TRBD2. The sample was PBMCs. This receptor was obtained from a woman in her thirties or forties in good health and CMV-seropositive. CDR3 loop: CASSLGLAGFGGELFF. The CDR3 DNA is TGTGCCAGCAGCTTGGGACTAGCGGGATTTGGCGGGGAGCTGTTTTTT.